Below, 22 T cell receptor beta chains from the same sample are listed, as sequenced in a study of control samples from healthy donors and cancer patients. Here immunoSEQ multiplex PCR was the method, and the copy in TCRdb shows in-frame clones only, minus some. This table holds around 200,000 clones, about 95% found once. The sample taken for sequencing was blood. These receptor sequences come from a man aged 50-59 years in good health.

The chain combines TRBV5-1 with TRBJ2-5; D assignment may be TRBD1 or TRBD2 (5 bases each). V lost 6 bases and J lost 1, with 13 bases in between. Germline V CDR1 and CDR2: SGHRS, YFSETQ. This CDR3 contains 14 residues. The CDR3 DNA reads TGCGCCAGCACTTCAACCGGGACCCAAGAGACCCAGTACTTC. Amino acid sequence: CASTSTGTQETQYF.

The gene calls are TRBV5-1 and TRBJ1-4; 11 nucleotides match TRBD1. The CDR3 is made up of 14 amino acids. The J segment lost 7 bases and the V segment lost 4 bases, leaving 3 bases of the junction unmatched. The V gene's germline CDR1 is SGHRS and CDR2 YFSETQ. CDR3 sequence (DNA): TGCGCCAGCAGCCCCGGGACAGGGGGTGAAAAACTGTTTTTT. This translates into CASSPGTGGEKLFF. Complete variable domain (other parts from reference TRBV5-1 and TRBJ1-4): KAGVTQTPRYLIKTRGQQVTLSCSPISGHRSVSWYQQTPGQGLQFLFEYFSETQRNKGNFPGRFSGRQFSNSRSEMNVSTLELGDSALYLCASSPGTGGEKLFFGSGTQLSVL.

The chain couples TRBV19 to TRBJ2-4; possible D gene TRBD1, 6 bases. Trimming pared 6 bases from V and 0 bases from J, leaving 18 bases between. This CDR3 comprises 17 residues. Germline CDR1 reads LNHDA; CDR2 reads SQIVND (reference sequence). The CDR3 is CASSSVGTTLAKNIQYF. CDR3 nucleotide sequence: TGTGCCAGTAGCAGCGTCGGGACAACCTTAGCCAAAAACATTCAGTACTTC.

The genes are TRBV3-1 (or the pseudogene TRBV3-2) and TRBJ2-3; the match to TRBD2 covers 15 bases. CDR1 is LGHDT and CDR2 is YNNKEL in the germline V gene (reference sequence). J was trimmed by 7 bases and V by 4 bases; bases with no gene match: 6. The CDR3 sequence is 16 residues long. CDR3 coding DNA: TGTGCCAGCAGCCTGCGGACTAGCGGGGGGGCAAATACGCAGTATTTT. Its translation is CASSLRTSGGANTQYF.

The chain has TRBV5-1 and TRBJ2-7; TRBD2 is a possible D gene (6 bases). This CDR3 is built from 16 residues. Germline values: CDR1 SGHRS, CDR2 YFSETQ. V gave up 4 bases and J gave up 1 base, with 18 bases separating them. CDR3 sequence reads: CASSRGVSLGSYEQYF. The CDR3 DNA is TGCGCCAGCAGCCGCGGGGTGAGCCTAGGGTCCTACGAGCAGTACTTC.

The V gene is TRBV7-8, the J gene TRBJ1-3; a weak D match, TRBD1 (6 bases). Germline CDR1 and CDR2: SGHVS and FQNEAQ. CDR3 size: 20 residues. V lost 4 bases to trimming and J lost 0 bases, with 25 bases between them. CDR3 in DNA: TGTGCCAGCAGCTCCTCGAGGGGGGGGAAACGGCTCAGCTCTGGAAACACCATATATTTT. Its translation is CASSSSRGGKRLSSGNTIYF.

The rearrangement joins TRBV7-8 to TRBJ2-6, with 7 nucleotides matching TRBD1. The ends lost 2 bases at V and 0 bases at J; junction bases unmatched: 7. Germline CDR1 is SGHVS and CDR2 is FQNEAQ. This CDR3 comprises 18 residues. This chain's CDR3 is CASSLPGQVISGANVLTF. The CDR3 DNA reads TGTGCCAGCAGCTTACCAGGACAGGTGATCTCTGGGGCCAACGTCCTGACTTTC. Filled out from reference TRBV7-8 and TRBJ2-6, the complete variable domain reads GAGVSQSPRYKVAKRGQDVALRCDPISGHVSLFWYQQALGQGPEFLTYFQNEAQLDKSGLPSDRFFAERPEGSVSTLKIQRTQQEDSAVYLCASSLPGQVISGANVLTFGAGSRLTVL.

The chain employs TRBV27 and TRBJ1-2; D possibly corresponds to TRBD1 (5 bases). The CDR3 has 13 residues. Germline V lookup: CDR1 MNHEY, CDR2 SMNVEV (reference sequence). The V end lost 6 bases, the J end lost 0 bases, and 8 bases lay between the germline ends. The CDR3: CASSPQANYGYTF. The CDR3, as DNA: TGTGCCAGCAGCCCACAGGCTAACTATGGCTACACCTTC.

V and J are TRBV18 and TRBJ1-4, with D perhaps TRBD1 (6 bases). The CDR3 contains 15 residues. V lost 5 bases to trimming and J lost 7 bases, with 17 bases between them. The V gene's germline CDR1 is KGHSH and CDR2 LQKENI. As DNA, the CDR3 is TGTGCCAGCTCAACCAATCTCAAGGACAGTGAAAAACTGTTTTTT. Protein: CASSTNLKDSEKLFF.

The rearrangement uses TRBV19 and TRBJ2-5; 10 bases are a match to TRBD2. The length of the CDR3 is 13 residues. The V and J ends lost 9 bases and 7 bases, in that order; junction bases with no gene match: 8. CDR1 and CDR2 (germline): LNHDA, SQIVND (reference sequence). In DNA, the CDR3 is TGTGCCAGCTCCGGGACTAGCGTCGGGACCCAGTACTTC. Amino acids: CASSGTSVGTQYF.

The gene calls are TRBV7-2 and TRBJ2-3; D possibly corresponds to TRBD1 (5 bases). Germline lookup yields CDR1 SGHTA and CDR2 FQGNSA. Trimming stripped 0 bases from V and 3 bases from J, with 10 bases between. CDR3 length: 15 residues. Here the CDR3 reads CASSLAGDRTDTQYF. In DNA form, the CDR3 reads TGTGCCAGCAGCTTAGCAGGGGATCGGACAGATACGCAGTATTTT.

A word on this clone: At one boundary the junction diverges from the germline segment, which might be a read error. The CDR3 bases are TGTGCCAGTAGTGTAGATAGAGGAATCGTTTACAATGAGCAGTTCTTC. It translates to CASSVDRGIVYNEQFF. V is TRBV19 and J is TRBJ2-1; no clear D gene. This CDR3 has 16 residues. Germline CDR1 is LNHDA and CDR2 is SQIVND (reference sequence). The variable domain in full, completed from reference TRBV19 and TRBJ2-1, reads DGGITQSPKYLFRKEGQNVTLSCEQNLNHDAMYWYRQDPGQGLRLIYYSQIVNDFQKGDIAEGYSVSREKKESFPLTVTSAQKNPTAFYLCASSVDRGIVYNEQFFGPGTRLTVL.

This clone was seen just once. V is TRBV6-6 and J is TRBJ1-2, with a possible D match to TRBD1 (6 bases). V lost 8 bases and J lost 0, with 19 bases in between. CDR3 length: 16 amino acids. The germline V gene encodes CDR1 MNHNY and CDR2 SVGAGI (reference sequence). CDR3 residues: CASFLGGGRANYGYTF. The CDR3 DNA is TGTGCCAGCTTTCTCGGGGGCGGGCGAGCTAACTATGGCTACACCTTC.

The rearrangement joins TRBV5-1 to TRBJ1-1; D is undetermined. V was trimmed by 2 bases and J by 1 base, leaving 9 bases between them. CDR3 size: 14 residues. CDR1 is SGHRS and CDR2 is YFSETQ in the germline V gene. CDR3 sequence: CASSFLEGNTEAFF. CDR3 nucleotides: TGCGCCAGCAGCTTTCTCGAGGGGAACACTGAAGCTTTCTTT.

The CDR3 region is CASRVGGTAGEKLFF. In DNA, the CDR3 is TGTGCCAGCAGGGTTGGCGGGACGGCGGGGGAAAAACTGTTTTTT. The V call is TRBV25-1, the J call TRBJ1-4; perhaps TRBD1 as D (5 bases). Between the trimmed V and J ends, which lost 6 bases and 8 bases, there was a span of 19 bases. The CDR3 has 15 amino acids. The germline V gene encodes CDR1 MGHDK and CDR2 SYGVNS.

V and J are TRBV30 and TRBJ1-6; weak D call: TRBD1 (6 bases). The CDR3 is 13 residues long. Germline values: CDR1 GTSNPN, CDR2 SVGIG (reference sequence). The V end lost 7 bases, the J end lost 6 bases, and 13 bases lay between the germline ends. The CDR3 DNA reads TGTGCCTTCGAGACAGGCTTTAATTCACCCCTCCACTTT. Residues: CAFETGFNSPLHF.

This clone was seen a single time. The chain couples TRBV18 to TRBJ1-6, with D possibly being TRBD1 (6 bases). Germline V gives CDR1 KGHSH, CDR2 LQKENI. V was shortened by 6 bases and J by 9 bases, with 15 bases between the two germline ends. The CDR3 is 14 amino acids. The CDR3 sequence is CASSLTGLGSPLHF. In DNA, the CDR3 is TGTGCCAGCTCTTTAACAGGGTTGGGTTCACCCCTCCACTTT.

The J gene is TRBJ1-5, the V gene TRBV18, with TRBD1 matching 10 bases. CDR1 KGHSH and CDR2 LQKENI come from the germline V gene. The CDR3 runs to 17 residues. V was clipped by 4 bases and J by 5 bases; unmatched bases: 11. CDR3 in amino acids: CASSLEPTGGFDQPQHF. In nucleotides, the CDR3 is TGTGCCAGCTCACTAGAGCCGACAGGGGGCTTTGATCAGCCCCAGCATTTT.

The CDR3 region has the DNA TGTGCCAGTACCGGGGGGAGGGGCACTGAAGCTTTCTTT. It specifies CASTGGRGTEAFF. The rearrangement links TRBV28 to TRBJ1-1; a weak D match, TRBD1 (5 bases). The CDR3 totals 13 residues. Germline-derived CDR1 and CDR2 are MDHEN and SYDVKM. The germline V and J ends were trimmed by 9 bases and 4 bases, with 15 bases remaining between them.

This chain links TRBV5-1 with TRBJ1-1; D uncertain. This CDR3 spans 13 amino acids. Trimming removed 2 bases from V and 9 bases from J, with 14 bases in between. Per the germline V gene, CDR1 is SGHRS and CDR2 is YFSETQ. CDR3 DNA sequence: TGCGCCAGCAGCTTAGAGGGTAGTCCTCAAGCTTTCTTT. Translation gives CASSLEGSPQAFF.

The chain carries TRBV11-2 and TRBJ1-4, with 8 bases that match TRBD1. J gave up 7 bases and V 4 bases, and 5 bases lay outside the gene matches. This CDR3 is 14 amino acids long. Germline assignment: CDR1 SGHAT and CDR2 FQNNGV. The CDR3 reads CASSSTGEREKLFF. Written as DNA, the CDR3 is TGTGCCAGCAGCTCGACAGGGGAGCGTGAAAAACTGTTTTTT.

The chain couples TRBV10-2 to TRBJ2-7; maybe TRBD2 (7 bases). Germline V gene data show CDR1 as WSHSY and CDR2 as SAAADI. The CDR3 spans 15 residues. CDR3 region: CTSSAAGAGSHEQYV. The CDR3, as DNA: TGCACCAGCAGTGCCGCGGGGGCAGGGAGCCACGAGCAGTACGTC.